The entry that follows covers one TCR beta chain sequence. Its antigen remains unidentified. In germline, CDR1 is SNHLY, CDR2 FYNNEI. The CDR3 runs 14 residues. V lost 4 bases and J lost 5, with 14 bases in between. The assay was run at deep level. DNA at around 200 ng, about 30,000 T cell genomes, went into sorted-subset replicate PCRs. Only in-frame clones appear in the TCRdb table, and some are missing; sequencing was by immunoSEQ multiplex PCR. The sample shows about 2 million clones, roughly 95% of them seen only once. These data originate in a study of shared clonotypes between healthy human individuals. General study points: Inspection by rarefaction showed sorted-subset sequencing to be incomplete despite large depth.

J is TRBJ2-5 and V is TRBV2, with D maybe TRBD2 (7 bases). Sequenced input: naive CD4+ T cells sorted from blood. Subset: CD45RA+ positively selected. The clonotype comes from a man aged 18 to 29 in good health. Written as DNA, the CDR3 is TGTGCCAGCAGTGTGGAGGGGGGGGCGGAGACCCAGTACTTC. This translates into CASSVEGGAETQYF.